This TCR beta chain was documented in a study of CD8 T cells in Susac syndrome. Study-level points and caveats: Only a relatively small number of individuals were included in the TCR sequencing and HLA analysis.

Details on this clonotype: The antigen remains unidentified.

Reverse transcription of about 0.45 to 1 ug RNA was performed with random hexamers. TCRdb re-analysed the immunoSEQ multiplex PCR reads in MiXCR, keeping a single row per CDR3 protein. The table shows about 440,000 distinct CDR3 sequences, with approximately 85% occurring only once. Sequencing of TCR beta was carried out in blood CD8+ and CD4+ T cells. The multiple sclerosis control group consisted of treatment-naive patients whose relapsing-remitting disease, which was either stable or active, fulfilled revised McDonald criteria. TEMRA cells were enriched by FACS, while CD8+ and CD4+ T cells were obtained through a negative isolation that was performed magnetically. Germline loops: CDR1 DFQATT, CDR2 SNEGSKA (reference sequence). The CDR3 spans 17 residues. Trimming shortened V by 0 bases and J by 0 bases, and 15 bases separated the two germline ends.

The receptor was derived from a human donor with multiple sclerosis. V usage is TRBV20-1 and J usage is TRBJ1-5; D unclear. Sequences were obtained from CD8+ T cells from PBMCs. This CDR3 reads CSAREREKLYSNQPQHF. In nucleotides, the CDR3 is TGCAGTGCTAGAGAACGGGAGAAGCTTTATAGCAATCAGCCCCAGCATTTT.